Listed here are 21 T cell receptor beta chains from one sample, sequenced in a study of cytomegalovirus exposure and HLA in healthy donors (TCRdb year 2017). Library generation was performed with the immunoSEQ multiplex PCR assay. For the multiplex PCR, a mixture combining 60 forward primers for TCR Vbeta segments and 13 reverse primers for TCR Jbeta segments was used. TCRdb took over this immuneACCESS table, retaining in-frame rearrangements with V and J assigned. Such tables are incomplete; in checked studies, under half of the missing clones stem from an unresolved V gene, and the remainder is unexplained. The sample table holds under 150,000 clones, of which around 81% were seen once. Together, the top ten hold about 3.8% of the sample. Sequencing used PBMCs. The source is a woman aged 30 to 39 in good health and CMV-seronegative.

V gene TRBV28 combines with J gene TRBJ1-2; D unclear. This CDR3 is 15 amino acids long. V lost 6 bases, J lost 6 bases, and 20 bases lay in between. Germline V gives CDR1 MDHEN, CDR2 SYDVKM. The CDR3 loop reads CASSLGKGVANGYTF. The CDR3 DNA follows: TGTGCCAGCAGCCTTGGAAAGGGAGTTGCCAATGGCTACACCTTC.

This chain uses TRBV28 with TRBJ1-1; D is unclear. Germline loops: CDR1 MDHEN, CDR2 SYDVKM. The length of the CDR3 is 13 residues. Deletions cut 5 bases from V and 4 bases from J, with 11 bases between. DNA of the CDR3: TGTGCCAGCAGTCGAGGGCGGTTCACTGAAGCTTTCTTT. This translates into CASSRGRFTEAFF. Filled out from reference TRBV28 and TRBJ1-1, the complete variable domain reads DVKVTQSSRYLVKRTGEKVFLECVQDMDHENMFWYRQDPGLGLRLIYFSYDVKMKEKGDIPEGYSVSREKKERFSLILESASTNQTSMYLCASSRGRFTEAFFGQGTRLTVV.

In its sample, this clone was seen a few times. This chain joins TRBV10-1 and TRBJ2-1, with 7 bases lining up with TRBD2. Germline assignment: CDR1 WNHNN and CDR2 SYGVQD (reference sequence). With V trimmed by 5 bases and J by 9 bases, 10 bases remained unmatched. The CDR3 has 14 amino acids. The CDR3 region has the DNA TGCGCCAGCAGTCCCGGGTCTCCGGGGGGTGAGCAGTTCTTC. It yields the protein CASSPGSPGGEQFF.

V is TRBV7-9 and J is TRBJ2-1; 9 bases agree with TRBD1. In germline, CDR1 is SEHNR, CDR2 FQNEAQ (reference sequence). The CDR3 extends over 17 amino acids. The trim removed 2 bases at V and 9 bases at J, leaving 14 bases unmatched. CDR3 coding DNA: TGTGCCAGCAGCTTACCCGGGACAGGGAGAGTAAGGGGTGAGCAGTTCTTC. As protein: CASSLPGTGRVRGEQFF.

The chain uses TRBV10-1 and TRBJ2-1; 11 bases are shared with TRBD2. The length of the CDR3 is 16 residues. Germline V gene data show CDR1 as WNHNN and CDR2 as SYGVQD (reference sequence). With 3 bases clipped from V and 2 bases from J, the junction kept 3 bases outside the gene matches. The CDR3 protein is CASSELAGDPYNEQFF. DNA of the CDR3: TGCGCCAGCAGTGAACTAGCGGGAGACCCCTACAATGAGCAGTTCTTC.

The rearrangement links TRBV6-5 to TRBJ2-7; TRBD2 agrees at 10 bases. Germline values: CDR1 MNHEY, CDR2 SVGAGI. J lost 6 bases, V lost 6 bases, and 8 bases had no gene match. The CDR3 length is 14 residues. The CDR3 loop is CASSNQREGREQYF. CDR3 in DNA: TGTGCCAGCAGCAATCAGCGGGAGGGCCGCGAGCAGTACTTC.

The chain links TRBV27 to TRBJ2-1; 10 nucleotides agree with TRBD1. The CDR3 is 17 residues long. Germline V lookup: CDR1 MNHEY, CDR2 SMNVEV (reference sequence). J gave up 6 bases and V 2 bases, and 10 bases lay outside the gene matches. CDR3 loop: CASSLISGQGTGNEQFF. The DNA of the CDR3 is TGTGCCAGCAGTTTAATTTCGGGACAGGGGACGGGCAATGAGCAGTTCTTC.

This clone was seen just once. The V call is TRBV19, the J call TRBJ2-4, with 8 bases lining up with TRBD2. The CDR3 runs 14 residues. The germline V gene has CDR1 LNHDA and CDR2 SQIVND (reference sequence). Losses at the gene ends were 2 bases for V and 7 bases for J; bases not matched to a gene: 4. CDR3 residues: CASSISGGGNIQYF. The CDR3 DNA is TGTGCCAGTAGTATATCCGGGGGGGGTAACATTCAGTACTTC.

On this clone: Germline and junction disagree at one end, which may indicate a read error. The chain joins TRBV9 to TRBJ1-3, with D hard to call. Germline V gene lookup returns CDR1 SGDLS and CDR2 YYNGEE. The length of the CDR3 is 10 residues. The CDR3, as DNA: TGCCCCTTTCCGGGAAACACCATATATTTT. Its protein is CPFPGNTIYF.

This clone was recorded once. This chain connects TRBV13 to TRBJ1-1; weak D call: TRBD1 (5 bases). With 5 bases removed from V and 1 base from J, the gap between germline ends came to 14 bases. The germline V gene encodes CDR1 PRHDT and CDR2 FYEKMQ (reference sequence). CDR3 length equals 15 residues. The CDR3 DNA follows: TGTGCCAGCAGCCCCGGGGGGGAAGGGAACACTGAAGCTTTCTTT. Its protein product is CASSPGGEGNTEAFF. The full variable domain, in which reference TRBV13 and TRBJ1-1 provide the parts outside the CDR3, is AAGVIQSPRHLIKEKRETATLKCYPIPRHDTVYWYQQGPGQDPQFLISFYEKMQSDKGSIPDRFSAQQFSDYHSELNMSSLELGDSALYFCASSPGGEGNTEAFFGQGTRLTVV.

V usage is TRBV7-2 and J usage is TRBJ2-1; 7 bases fit TRBD2. Trimming took 4 bases from V and 0 from J; bases not matched to a gene: 6. Germline loops: CDR1 SGHTA, CDR2 FQGNSA. The CDR3 has 16 amino acids. The CDR3 nucleotides read TGTGCCAGCAGCTCGGGCGGGAGTAGCTCCTACAATGAGCAGTTCTTC. Amino acids: CASSSGGSSSYNEQFF.

The chain's CDR3 is CASSTDRGQGETQYF. The CDR3 bases are TGTGCCAGCAGCACAGACAGGGGGCAGGGAGAGACCCAGTACTTC. The chain is built from TRBV7-7 and TRBJ2-5; 10 bases match TRBD1. J was trimmed by 4 bases and V by 5 bases; bases with no gene match: 7. Looked up from germline, CDR1 is SSHAT and CDR2 is FNYEAQ (reference sequence). The CDR3 runs to 15 residues.

This clone was picked up a small number of times. The chain joins TRBV4-3 to TRBJ2-7; 8 bases align to TRBD1. Per germline, CDR1 LGHNA and CDR2 YSLEER. V trimming: 0 bases; J trimming: 0 bases; junction bases outside the gene matches: 4. The CDR3 contains 16 residues. The CDR3 sequence: CASSQELTGGSYEQYF. In DNA, the CDR3 is TGCGCCAGCAGCCAAGAGCTAACAGGGGGCTCCTACGAGCAGTACTTC.

J is TRBJ2-7 and V is TRBV18; 13 nucleotides align to TRBD2. CDR3 length: 15 residues. The V gene's germline CDR1 is KGHSH and CDR2 LQKENI. Trimming cost V 3 bases and J 2 bases; bases outside gene matches: 1. As DNA, the CDR3 is TGTGCCAGCTCACCGGGGACTAGCGGGACCTACGAGCAGTACTTC. Residues: CASSPGTSGTYEQYF.

This chain connects TRBV21-1 to TRBJ2-7; TRBD1 is the table's D call, not checked against the DNA. TRBV21-1 is designated a pseudogene. The CDR3 runs 16 residues. DNA of the CDR3: TGTGCCAGCACCGGGACAGAACGTACTAGCTCCTACGAGCAGTACTTC. Its protein product is CASTGTERTSSYEQYF.

The rearrangement links TRBV4-1 to TRBJ2-7, with D unclear. The V end lost 0 bases, the J end lost 0 bases, and 9 bases lay between the germline ends. Per the germline V gene, CDR1 is MGHRA and CDR2 is YSYEKL. This CDR3 is 15 amino acids long. The CDR3 DNA is TGCGCCAGCAGCCAAGAAGGAGTCTCCTCCTACGAGCAGTACTTC. Residues: CASSQEGVSSYEQYF.

This clone occurred a few times. The sample holds other DNA sequences that translate to the same CDR3. This sequence joins TRBV6-5 and TRBJ1-4, with 10 bases fitting TRBD1. The germline gives CDR1 MNHEY, CDR2 SVGAGI. V lost 6 bases, J lost 7 bases, and 5 bases stayed unmatched. CDR3 length: 14 residues. The DNA for the CDR3 is TGTGCCAGCAGAAGACAGGGGGCGTTTGAAAAACTGTTTTTT. It encodes CASRRQGAFEKLFF.

This chain links TRBV5-4 with TRBJ2-5; D may be TRBD2 (6 bases). The V gene lost 6 bases and the J gene lost 0 bases, with 15 bases spanning the gap. The CDR3 is made up of 15 amino acids. Germline assignment: CDR1 SGHNT and CDR2 YYREEE (reference sequence). Here the CDR3 DNA reads TGTGCCAGCACCATCGGCCCTAGCGACCAAGAGACCCAGTACTTC. This codes for CASTIGPSDQETQYF.

The rearrangement links TRBV19 to TRBJ1-2, with no clear D. Trimming left V 8 bases short and J 2 bases short, with 15 bases between. CDR3 length equals 14 residues. The V gene's germline CDR1 is LNHDA and CDR2 SQIVND (reference sequence). The CDR3 region is CASHSLTENYGYTF. DNA for the CDR3: TGTGCCAGTCACAGCCTTACAGAAAACTATGGCTACACCTTC.

The chain combines TRBV6-5 with TRBJ2-1, with TRBD1 identical over 8 bases. V lost 7 bases to trimming and J lost 4 bases; unmatched junction nucleotides: 9. Germline CDR1 reads MNHEY; CDR2 reads SVGAGI. The CDR3 is made up of 15 amino acids. In DNA form, the CDR3 reads TGTGCCAGCAAGACGACAGGGGAGATATACAATGAGCAGTTCTTC. Its protein is CASKTTGEIYNEQFF.

DNA for the CDR3: TGTGCCAGTAGGCGGACAGGGGGCAATCAGCCCCAGCATTTT. Residues: CASRRTGGNQPQHF. This chain connects TRBV19 to TRBJ1-5; TRBD1 matches at 9 bases. V shed 6 bases and J 2 bases; nucleotides not matched to a gene: 2. Germline V gene data show CDR1 as LNHDA and CDR2 as SQIVND (reference sequence). CDR3 length: 14 residues.